The clone carrying this T cell receptor (beta chain) was detected a few times. The antigen remains undetermined. The germline V gene has CDR1 MNHEY and CDR2 SMNVEV (reference sequence). The CDR3 is made up of 14 amino acids. V was trimmed by 5 bases and J by 4 bases, leaving 11 bases between them. The data stem from a study of cytomegalovirus exposure and HLA in healthy donors. General study findings and limits: Earlier analysis found most TCR beta V segments productive about 87% or about 30% of the time. There were 164 TCR beta chains listed as cytomegalovirus-associated. Within the data, a cluster of highly shared sequence variants was likely a sequencing artifact. There were reportedly fewer N-insertions in an Asian-associated ancestry cluster than the approximately 700-donor mean, in a later analysis.

The PCR contained 60 Vbeta and 13 Jbeta primers. Libraries were prepared by immunoSEQ multiplex PCR; TCRdb keeps only in-frame clonotypes and omits some of them. Of roughly 100,000 clones in the sample, approximately 79% were seen once. Sequenced input: PBMCs. The chain links TRBV27 to TRBJ2-2; TRBD2 is a possible D gene (5 bases). This receptor was identified in a woman in her 40s in good health and CMV-seronegative. The DNA of the CDR3 is TGTGCCAGCAGTCGGGATTCGGCCACCGGGGAGCTGTTTTTT. Translation: CASSRDSATGELFF.